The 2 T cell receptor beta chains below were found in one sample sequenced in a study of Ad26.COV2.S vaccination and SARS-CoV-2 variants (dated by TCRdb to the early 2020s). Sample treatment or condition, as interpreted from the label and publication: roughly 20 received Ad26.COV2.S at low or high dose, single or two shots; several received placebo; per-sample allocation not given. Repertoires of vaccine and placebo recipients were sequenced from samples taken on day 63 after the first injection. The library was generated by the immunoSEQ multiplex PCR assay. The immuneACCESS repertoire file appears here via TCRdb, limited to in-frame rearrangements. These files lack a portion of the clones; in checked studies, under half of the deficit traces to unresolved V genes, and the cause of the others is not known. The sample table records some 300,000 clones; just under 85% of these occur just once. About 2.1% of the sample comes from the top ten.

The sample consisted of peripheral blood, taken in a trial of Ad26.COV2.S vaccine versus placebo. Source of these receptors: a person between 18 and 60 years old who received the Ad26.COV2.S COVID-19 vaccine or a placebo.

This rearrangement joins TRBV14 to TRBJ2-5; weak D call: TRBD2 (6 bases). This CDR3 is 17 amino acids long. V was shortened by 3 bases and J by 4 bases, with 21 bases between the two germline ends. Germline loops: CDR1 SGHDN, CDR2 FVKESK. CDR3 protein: CASSHPIGGGRTETQYF. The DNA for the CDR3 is TGTGCCAGCAGCCACCCCATTGGAGGAGGGAGGACAGAGACCCAGTACTTC.

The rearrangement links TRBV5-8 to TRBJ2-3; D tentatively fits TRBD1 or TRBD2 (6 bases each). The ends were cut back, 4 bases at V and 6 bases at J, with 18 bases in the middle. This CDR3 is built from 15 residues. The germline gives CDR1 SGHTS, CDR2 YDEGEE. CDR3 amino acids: CASSPRVGGVDTQYF. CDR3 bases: TGTGCCAGCAGCCCTCGGGTGGGGGGCGTTGATACGCAGTATTTT. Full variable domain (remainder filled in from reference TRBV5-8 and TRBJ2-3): EAGVTQSPTHLIKTRGQQATLRCSPISGHTSVYWYQQALGLGLQFLLWYDEGEERNRGNFPPRFSGRQFPNYSSELNVNALELEDSALYLCASSPRVGGVDTQYFGPGTRLTVL.